This T cell receptor (beta chain) is drawn from a study of graft-versus-host responses after intestinal transplantation. For the study at large: Recipients were given multivisceral, liver-intestinal, or isolated intestinal transplants. All recipients were given anti-thymocyte globulin induction, and tacrolimus and steroids were then administered for around three years. Findings and caveats of the study: Early post-transplant declines in HvG were associated with peak levels of circulating GvH clones. GvH clones detected in recipient marrow included some appearing first in ileum or blood.

Comments on this clone: Its antigen is unknown.

The CDR3 contains 14 residues. The V end lost 3 bases, the J end lost 2 bases, and 9 bases lay between the germline ends. Looked up from germline, CDR1 is SGHTA and CDR2 is FQGNSA. The assay was immunoSEQ multiplex PCR, and TCRdb's table has in-frame clones only and misses some. The profile covers approximately 130,000 clones, with over 85% appearing a single time and about 0.16% taken by the ten largest. The receptor was derived from a human donor who received an intestinal transplant. The chain links TRBV7-2 to TRBJ2-3; D ambiguous. Here the sequenced sample was unstimulated CD4+ T cells sorted from spleen or lymph node cells, taken before intestinal transplant. CDR3 bases: TGTGCCAGCAGCTTTACAGTTTCCACAGATACGCAGTATTTT. Translated: CASSFTVSTDTQYF.